This TCR beta chain was profiled in a study of T cell responses to AZD1222 COVID-19 vaccine (dated by TCRdb to about 2021). Regarding the complete study: A total of under 250 trial participants underwent TCR sequencing, of whom about 200 had received two doses of AZD1222 and about 26 had received two doses of the MenACWY control vaccine. Enrollment into the trials was organized by age into subgroups of 18-55, 56-69 and 70-plus years, and those subgroups contained approximately 160, 26 and 62 TCR-sequenced participants, respectively.

Based on the germline V gene, the CDR1 and CDR2 sequences are SGDLS and YYNGEE. The CDR3 holds 20 amino acids from the cysteine to the phenylalanine. The sequence is cut down to CDR3 DNA, 60 bases in frame from base 1. V is trimmed back by 3 bases and J by 1 base, and the junction contains 18 bases that no gene match accounts for. The CDR3 regions of human TCRbeta chains were subjected to immunosequencing. Concerning the study's data processing: TCRs in the repertoires were compared against a reference library of SARS-CoV-2-specific TCRs that had been generated with the MIRA antigen-specificity platform. Breadth was defined as the fraction of unique TCRs that were SARS-CoV-2-associated, and depth was defined as the fraction of total T cells that were SARS-CoV-2-associated. Using the MIRA data, each spike-specific TCR was mapped to the spike region that the TCR reacts to and placed in a CD4 or CD8 class. Log10-transformed breadth and depth values were compared by one-way ANOVA with Sidak's multiple comparisons tests. What TCRdb holds here is the immuneACCESS table cut down to in-frame rearrangements. Part of the clones is not present; checked against another copy, under half of the missing clones reflect an unresolved V gene, and the others are unexplained. The V and J calls and clone size were taken over from that table, and D and trimming were inferred from the DNA. The sample table records 190,000 or so clones; roughly 92% of these occur just once. Clones ranked in the top ten supply roughly 1% of the sample.

To note about this clone: Its recognized antigen is unknown. The sample holds no much larger clone one base away, and base qualities are not on file.

The time point label, as the study defines it: about 28 days (+/-7) after the second vaccine dose. AZD1222 recipients given second doses at about 4 weeks or at about 12 weeks were pooled, since spike-specific TCR depth and breadth were not found to differ between the two schedules. Samples from vaccinated people were obtained from the UK trials COV001 and COV002, which included a single-blind randomized controlled phase 2/3 trial of AZD1222 (ChAdOx1 nCoV-19) in healthy adults. For TCRbeta chain sequencing, PBMC samples from trial participants were taken at day 0 and at day 28 after the second dose. The full study reports these points: Reportedly, close to half of the unique spike-specific TCRs recognized epitopes lying outside the regions that are mutated in the B.1.351 and B.1.1.7 variants. Spike-specific TCR breadth and depth rose significantly after two AZD1222 doses compared with day 0 and with MenACWY recipients. Participants were mostly white British, with more females than males. The authors suggested clonal diversity may have been underestimated. In the small 56-69-year group, the increase in depth fell short of significance, most likely because of low power. Conclusions about previously exposed vaccinees were limited because only six AZD1222 recipients were SARS-CoV-2 seropositive at baseline. Because no day 14 peak-response samples were available, the repertoires could be characterized only after the peak T cell response. The whole spike protein was spanned by vaccine-associated CD4 TCRs, and dominant responses were seen in regions 160-218 and 743-854.

The chain joins TRBV9 to TRBJ2-3, and 9 junctional nucleotides match TRBD1. The sample here was peripheral blood, taken 28 days after the second AZD1222 dose. The origin of this receptor is an adult who received the AZD1222 COVID-19 vaccine. The CDR3 sequence is CASSANAIRGQGHRTDTQYF. At the DNA level, the sequence is TGTGCCAGCAGCGCGAATGCAATCCGGGGACAGGGCCATCGCACAGATACGCAGTATTTT.